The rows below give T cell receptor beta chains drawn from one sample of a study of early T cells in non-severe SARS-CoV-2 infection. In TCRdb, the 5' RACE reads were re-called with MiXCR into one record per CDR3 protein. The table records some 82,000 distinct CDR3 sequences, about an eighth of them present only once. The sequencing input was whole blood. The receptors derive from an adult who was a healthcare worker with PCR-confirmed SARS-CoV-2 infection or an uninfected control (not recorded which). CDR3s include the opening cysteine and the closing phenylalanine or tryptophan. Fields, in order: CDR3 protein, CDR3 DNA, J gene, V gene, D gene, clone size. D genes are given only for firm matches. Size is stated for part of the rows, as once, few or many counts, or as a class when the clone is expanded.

CASSRRQGANTEAFF,TGTGCCAGCAGCCGCCGACAGGGCGCGAACACTGAAGCTTTCTTT,TRBJ1-1,TRBV3-1,TRBD1,few
CASSLIGTDTQYF,TGTGCCAGCAGTTTAATAGGAACAGATACGCAGTATTTT,TRBJ2-3,TRBV12-3/TRBV12-4,.,few
CASSRTDSYEQYF,TGTGCCAGCAGTCGCACAGACTCCTACGAGCAGTACTTC,TRBJ2-7,TRBV6-5,.,many
CSASLAGALTEAFF,TGCAGTGCTAGTCTCGCGGGGGCGCTCACTGAAGCTTTCTTT,TRBJ1-1,TRBV20-1,.,few
CATSTEDRAGETQYF,TGTGCCACCAGCACAGAGGACAGGGCGGGAGAGACCCAGTACTTC,TRBJ2-5,TRBV15,TRBD1,.
CASSESRAATYNEQFF,TGCGCCAGCAGTGAGTCGAGAGCGGCGACCTACAATGAGCAGTTCTTC,TRBJ2-1,TRBV10-1,.,.
CASSYSGTVTYEQYF,TGTGCCAGCAGTTACTCGGGGACAGTAACCTACGAGCAGTACTTC,TRBJ2-7,TRBV6-5,TRBD1,few
CASSNRQGAEDEAFF,TGTGCCAGCAGTAACCGACAGGGGGCGGAAGATGAAGCTTTCTTT,TRBJ1-1,TRBV6-6,TRBD1,few
CASSQDRHQPQHF,TGCGCCAGCAGCCAAGATCGCCACCAGCCCCAGCATTTT,TRBJ1-5,TRBV4-1,.,few
CASSFTGGNTEAFF,TGTGCCAGCAGTTTTACAGGGGGCAACACTGAAGCTTTCTTT,TRBJ1-1,TRBV28,TRBD1,.
CASSFPGQARTPFF,TGTGCCAGCAGCTTCCCAGGACAGGCTAGGACGCCTTTCTTT,TRBJ1-1,TRBV5-4,TRBD1,few
CASSYPGGTEAFF,TGTGCCAGCAGTTACCCAGGGGGCACTGAAGCTTTCTTT,TRBJ1-1,TRBV7-9,TRBD1,many
CASSVASYEQYF,TGTGCCAGCAGTGTAGCGAGCTACGAGCAGTACTTC,TRBJ2-7,TRBV7-9,.,many
CASRGGGAGTGELFF,TGTGCCAGCAGAGGAGGGGGCGCGGGCACCGGGGAGCTGTTTTTT,TRBJ2-2,TRBV27,.,many
CASSQVVAGYNEQFF,TGCGCCAGCAGCCAAGTGGTAGCCGGGTACAATGAGCAGTTCTTC,TRBJ2-1,TRBV4-1,.,few
CASTAGDINYGYTF,TGCGCCAGCACTGCTGGGGATATTAACTATGGCTACACCTTC,TRBJ1-2,TRBV10-1,.,.
CASSYGTGKDNEQFF,TGTGCCAGCAGCTACGGGACGGGTAAAGACAATGAGCAGTTCTTC,TRBJ2-1,TRBV11-2,.,few
CASNLEAGLAGALTEQYF,TGTGCCAGCAATCTCGAAGCGGGACTAGCGGGAGCCCTTACGGAGCAGTACTTC,TRBJ2-7,TRBV6-2/TRBV6-3,TRBD2,few
CASSQAAGSFNEKLFF,TGCGCCAGCAGCCAAGCAGCGGGGTCGTTTAATGAAAAACTGTTTTTT,TRBJ1-4,TRBV4-1,.,many
CASSTFYEQYF,TGTGCCAGCAGTACTTTTTACGAGCAGTACTTC,TRBJ2-7,TRBV6-5,.,many
CASSLSIGQETQYF,TGTGCCAGCAGCTTGAGTATAGGCCAAGAGACCCAGTACTTC,TRBJ2-5,TRBV11-2,.,many
CSVHGVTDTQYF,TGCAGCGTTCATGGTGTCACAGATACGCAGTATTTT,TRBJ2-3,TRBV29-1,.,.
CASSPETRASYGYTF,TGTGCCAGCTCACCAGAGACTCGGGCTTCCTATGGCTACACCTTC,TRBJ1-2,TRBV18,.,.
CASSSGQNTEAFF,TGCGCCAGCAGCTCCGGACAGAACACTGAAGCTTTCTTT,TRBJ1-1,TRBV5-1,.,many
CSARDRKRTVDTQYF,TGCAGTGCTAGAGATCGAAAGCGGACGGTGGATACGCAGTATTTT,TRBJ2-3,TRBV20-1,.,.
CASTSGEEQFF,TGTGCCAGCACCTCAGGGGAGGAGCAGTTCTTC,TRBJ2-1,TRBV21-1,.,many
CSVAQGSDTGELFF,TGCAGCGTTGCCCAGGGTAGCGACACCGGGGAGCTGTTTTTT,TRBJ2-2,TRBV29-1,.,.
CSARGGTDTQYF,TGCAGTGCTAGAGGGGGGACGGATACGCAGTATTTT,TRBJ2-3,TRBV20-1,.,many
CASSSTGYGYTF,TGTGCCAGCAGTTCAACAGGGTATGGCTACACCTTC,TRBJ1-2,TRBV28,.,many
CASSTSGRYNEQFF,TGTGCCAGTTCGACTAGCGGGAGGTATAATGAGCAGTTCTTC,TRBJ2-1,TRBV6-5,TRBD2,few
CSASGYQGLENIQYF,TGCAGTGCTAGTGGGTATCAGGGGTTGGAAAACATTCAGTACTTC,TRBJ2-4,TRBV20-1,.,.
CASSSRQGAREQYF,TGTGCCAGCAGTTCCAGACAGGGGGCTCGCGAGCAGTACTTC,TRBJ2-7,TRBV6-5,TRBD1,many
CSAIPSDRDGSPLHF,TGCAGTGCTATCCCGAGTGACAGGGACGGATCACCCCTCCACTTT,TRBJ1-6,TRBV20-1,TRBD1,many
CASARGGYGYTF,TGTGCCAGCGCCAGGGGCGGCTATGGCTACACCTTC,TRBJ1-2,TRBV12-3/TRBV12-4,.,many
CASSYSGGGAGDTQYF,TGTGCCAGCAGTTACTCTGGCGGGGGGGCCGGAGATACGCAGTATTTT,TRBJ2-3,TRBV6-5,TRBD2,.
CASSLATSGPGELFF,TGTGCCAGCAGCTTAGCGACTAGCGGTCCCGGGGAGCTGTTTTTT,TRBJ2-2,TRBV11-2,TRBD2,.
CASSYGLAGMLNEQFF,TGTGCCAGCAGTTACGGGCTAGCGGGAATGTTGAATGAGCAGTTCTTC,TRBJ2-1,TRBV6-5,TRBD2,many
CASSFFVRTSGQETQYF,TGTGCCAGCAGTTTTTTCGTTCGGACTAGCGGCCAAGAGACCCAGTACTTC,TRBJ2-5,TRBV12-3/TRBV12-4,TRBD2,few
CASLPSGGDIQYF,TGTGCCAGCCTCCCTAGCGGGGGGGACATTCAGTACTTC,TRBJ2-4,TRBV12-3/TRBV12-4,TRBD2,many
CSVETGGPSEQYF,TGCAGCGTTGAAACAGGGGGCCCATCCGAGCAGTACTTC,TRBJ2-7,TRBV29-1,TRBD1,many
CASSDEFPGSTGELFF,TGCGCCAGCAGCGATGAATTCCCAGGATCCACCGGGGAGCTGTTTTTT,TRBJ2-2,TRBV10-2,.,.
CSARDQGWAGKSYEQYF,TGCAGTGCTAGAGATCAAGGGTGGGCAGGGAAATCCTACGAGCAGTACTTC,TRBJ2-7,TRBV20-1,.,many
CASSPGQGFTYEQYF,TGTGCCAGCAGCCCCGGACAGGGCTTCACCTACGAGCAGTACTTC,TRBJ2-7,TRBV6-5,TRBD1,many
CASSLVGTRYF,TGTGCCAGCAGCTTAGTTGGAACTAGGTATTTT,TRBJ2-3,TRBV7-2,.,few
CASKWGNTEAFF,TGTGCCAGCAAGTGGGGGAACACTGAAGCTTTCTTT,TRBJ1-1,TRBV28,.,few
CASLQGVYGYTF,TGTGCCAGCTTACAGGGGGTCTATGGCTACACCTTC,TRBJ1-2,TRBV28,TRBD1,.
CASSLDGRSYEQYF,TGTGCCAGCAGCTTGGACGGGAGATCCTACGAGCAGTACTTC,TRBJ2-7,TRBV5-4,.,.
CASSLGAGILNTEAFF,TGTGCCAGCAGTTTAGGGGCAGGTATTTTGAACACTGAAGCTTTCTTT,TRBJ1-1,TRBV12-3/TRBV12-4,.,few